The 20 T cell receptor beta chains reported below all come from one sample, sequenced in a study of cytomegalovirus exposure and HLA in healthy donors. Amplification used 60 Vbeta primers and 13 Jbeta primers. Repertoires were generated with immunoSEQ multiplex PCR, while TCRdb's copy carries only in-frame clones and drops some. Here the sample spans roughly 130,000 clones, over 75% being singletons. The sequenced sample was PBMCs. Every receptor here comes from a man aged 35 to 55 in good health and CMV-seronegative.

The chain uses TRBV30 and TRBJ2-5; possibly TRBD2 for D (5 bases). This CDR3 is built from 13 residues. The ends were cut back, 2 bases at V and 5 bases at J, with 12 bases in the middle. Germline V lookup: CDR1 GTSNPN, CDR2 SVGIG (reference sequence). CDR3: CAWSRSGGETQYF. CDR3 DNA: TGTGCCTGGAGTAGGAGCGGTGGGGAGACCCAGTACTTC.

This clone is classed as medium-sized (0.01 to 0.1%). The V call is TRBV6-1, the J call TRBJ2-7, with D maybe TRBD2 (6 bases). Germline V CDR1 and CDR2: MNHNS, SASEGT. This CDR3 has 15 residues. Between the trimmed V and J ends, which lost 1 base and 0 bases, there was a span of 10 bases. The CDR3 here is CASSEEAGSSYEQYF. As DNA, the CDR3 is TGTGCCAGCAGTGAAGAGGCGGGGAGCTCCTACGAGCAGTACTTC.

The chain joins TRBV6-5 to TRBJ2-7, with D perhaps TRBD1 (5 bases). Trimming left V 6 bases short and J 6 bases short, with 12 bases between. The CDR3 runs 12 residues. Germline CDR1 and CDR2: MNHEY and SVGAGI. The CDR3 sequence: CASRRGKLEQYF. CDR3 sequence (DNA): TGTGCCAGCAGAAGGGGAAAACTCGAGCAGTACTTC.

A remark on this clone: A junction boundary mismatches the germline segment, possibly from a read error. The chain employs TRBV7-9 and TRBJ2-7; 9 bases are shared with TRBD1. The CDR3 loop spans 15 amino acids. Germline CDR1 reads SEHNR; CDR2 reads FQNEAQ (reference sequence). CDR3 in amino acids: CSSSLGQGIFDEQYF. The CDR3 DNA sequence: TGTTCCAGCAGCTTAGGACAGGGGATTTTCGACGAGCAGTACTTC.

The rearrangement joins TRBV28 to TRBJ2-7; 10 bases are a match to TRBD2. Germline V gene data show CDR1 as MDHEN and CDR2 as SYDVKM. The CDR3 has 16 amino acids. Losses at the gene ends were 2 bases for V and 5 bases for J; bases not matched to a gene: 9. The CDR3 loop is CASSLPEREGLHEQYF. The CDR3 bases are TGTGCCAGCAGTTTACCTGAGCGGGAGGGCCTCCACGAGCAGTACTTC.

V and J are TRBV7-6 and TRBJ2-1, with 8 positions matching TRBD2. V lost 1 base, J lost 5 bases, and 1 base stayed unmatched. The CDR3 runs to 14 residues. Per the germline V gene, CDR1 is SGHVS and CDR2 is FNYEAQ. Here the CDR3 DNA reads TGTGCCAGCAGCTTAGGAGCGGGGGACAATGAGCAGTTCTTC. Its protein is CASSLGAGDNEQFF.

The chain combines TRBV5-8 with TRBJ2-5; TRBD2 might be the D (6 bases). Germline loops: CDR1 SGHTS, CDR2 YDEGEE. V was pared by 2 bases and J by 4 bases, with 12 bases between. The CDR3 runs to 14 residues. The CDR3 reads CASSFSTRPETQYF. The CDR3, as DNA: TGTGCCAGCAGCTTCTCGACTAGGCCAGAGACCCAGTACTTC.

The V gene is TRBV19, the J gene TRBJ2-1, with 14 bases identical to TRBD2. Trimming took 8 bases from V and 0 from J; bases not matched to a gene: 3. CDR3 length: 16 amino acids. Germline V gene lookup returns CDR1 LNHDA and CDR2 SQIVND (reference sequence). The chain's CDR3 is CASQGTSGGSYNEQFF. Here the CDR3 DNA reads TGTGCCAGTCAGGGGACTAGCGGGGGCTCCTACAATGAGCAGTTCTTC.

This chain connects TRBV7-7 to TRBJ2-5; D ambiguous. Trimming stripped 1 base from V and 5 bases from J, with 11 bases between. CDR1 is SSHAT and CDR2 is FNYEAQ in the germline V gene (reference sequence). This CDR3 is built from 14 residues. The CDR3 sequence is CASSLGLGGETQYF. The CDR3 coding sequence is TGTGCCAGCAGCTTAGGGCTAGGTGGGGAGACCCAGTACTTC.

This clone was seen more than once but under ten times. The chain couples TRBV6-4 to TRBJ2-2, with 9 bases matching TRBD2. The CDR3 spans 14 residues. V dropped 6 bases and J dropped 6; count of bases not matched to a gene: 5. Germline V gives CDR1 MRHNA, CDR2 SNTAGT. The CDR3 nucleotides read TGTGCCAGCAGGCCTAGCGGGGCAGCCGGGGAGCTGTTTTTT. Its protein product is CASRPSGAAGELFF.

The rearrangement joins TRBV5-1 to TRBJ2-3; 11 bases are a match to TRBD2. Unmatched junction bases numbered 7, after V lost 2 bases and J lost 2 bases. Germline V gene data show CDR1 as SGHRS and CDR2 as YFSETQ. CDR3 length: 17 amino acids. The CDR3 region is CASSFIAGGRFTDTQYF. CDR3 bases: TGCGCCAGCAGCTTTATAGCGGGGGGGCGGTTCACAGATACGCAGTATTTT.

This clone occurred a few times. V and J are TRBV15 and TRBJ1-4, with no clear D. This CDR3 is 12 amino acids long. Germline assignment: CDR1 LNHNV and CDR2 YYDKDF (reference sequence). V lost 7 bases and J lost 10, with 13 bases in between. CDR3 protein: CATTHTGGKLFF. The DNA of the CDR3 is TGTGCCACCACCCACACGGGTGGAAAACTGTTTTTT.

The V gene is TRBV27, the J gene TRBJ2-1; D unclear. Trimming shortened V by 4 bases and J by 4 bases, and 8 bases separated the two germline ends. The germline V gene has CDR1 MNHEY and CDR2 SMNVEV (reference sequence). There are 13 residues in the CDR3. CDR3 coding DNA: TGTGCCAGCAGTTCGACATATTACAATGAGCAGTTCTTC. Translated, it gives CASSSTYYNEQFF.

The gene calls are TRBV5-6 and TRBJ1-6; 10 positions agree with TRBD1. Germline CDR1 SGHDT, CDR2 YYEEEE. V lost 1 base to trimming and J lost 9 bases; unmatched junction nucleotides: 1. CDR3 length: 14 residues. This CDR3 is CASSLRDRGSPLHF. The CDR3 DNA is TGTGCCAGCAGCTTGAGGGACAGGGGTTCACCCCTCCACTTT.

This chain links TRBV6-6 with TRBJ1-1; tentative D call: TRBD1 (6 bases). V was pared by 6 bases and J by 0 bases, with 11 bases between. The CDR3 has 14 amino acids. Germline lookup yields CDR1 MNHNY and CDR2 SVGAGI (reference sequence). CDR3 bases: TGTGCCAGCAGCCCAGGACAGTTGAACACTGAAGCTTTCTTT. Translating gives CASSPGQLNTEAFF.

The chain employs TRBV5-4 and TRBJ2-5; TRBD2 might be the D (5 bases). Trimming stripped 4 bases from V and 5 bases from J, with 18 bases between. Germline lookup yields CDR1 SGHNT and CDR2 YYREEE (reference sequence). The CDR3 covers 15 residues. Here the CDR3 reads CASSPQSGGSETQYF. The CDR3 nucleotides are TGTGCCAGCAGCCCGCAAAGCGGAGGAAGTGAGACCCAGTACTTC. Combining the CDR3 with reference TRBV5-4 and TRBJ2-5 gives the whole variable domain ETGVTQSPTHLIKTRGQQVTLRCSSQSGHNTVSWYQQALGQGPQFIFQYYREEENGRGNFPPRFSGLQFPNYSSELNVNALELDDSALYLCASSPQSGGSETQYFGPGTRLLVL.

The CDR3 DNA reads as TGTGCCAGCACCTATTGGCAGGGGGGTAATGAAAAACTGTTTTTT. It specifies CASTYWQGGNEKLFF. The chain combines TRBV25-1 with TRBJ1-4; 7 nucleotides align to TRBD1. This CDR3 contains 15 residues. With 7 bases clipped from V and 4 bases from J, the junction kept 9 bases outside the gene matches. Germline V gene data show CDR1 as MGHDK and CDR2 as SYGVNS.

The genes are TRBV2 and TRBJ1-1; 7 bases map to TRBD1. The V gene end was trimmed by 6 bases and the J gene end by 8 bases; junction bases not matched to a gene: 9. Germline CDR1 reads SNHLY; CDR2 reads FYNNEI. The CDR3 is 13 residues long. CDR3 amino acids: CASRSGGGGEAFF. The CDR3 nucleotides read TGTGCCAGCAGATCAGGGGGAGGAGGGGAAGCTTTCTTT.

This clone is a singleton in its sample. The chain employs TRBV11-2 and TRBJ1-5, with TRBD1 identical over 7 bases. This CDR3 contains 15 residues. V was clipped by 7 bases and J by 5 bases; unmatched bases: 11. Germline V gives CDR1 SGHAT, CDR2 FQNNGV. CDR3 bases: TGTGCCAGCAAGATGGGGACAGAAGAGTATCAGCCCCAGCATTTT. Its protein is CASKMGTEEYQPQHF.

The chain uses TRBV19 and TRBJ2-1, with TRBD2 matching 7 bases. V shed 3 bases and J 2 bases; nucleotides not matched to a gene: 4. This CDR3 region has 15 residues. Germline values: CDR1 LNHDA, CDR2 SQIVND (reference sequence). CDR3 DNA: TGTGCCAGTAGTATCTCTAGCGGCCCCTACAATGAGCAGTTCTTC. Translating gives CASSISSGPYNEQFF. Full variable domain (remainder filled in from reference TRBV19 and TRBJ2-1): DGGITQSPKYLFRKEGQNVTLSCEQNLNHDAMYWYRQDPGQGLRLIYYSQIVNDFQKGDIAEGYSVSREKKESFPLTVTSAQKNPTAFYLCASSISSGPYNEQFFGPGTRLTVL.